The next 29 T cell receptor beta chains were all read from a single sample in a study of OX40 agonist ivuxolimab in advanced cancers. Produced via immunoSEQ multiplex PCR; TCRdb's table is partial and in-frame only. This sample has tens of thousands of clones; around 82% occur once, and the top ten carry 4.5% to 6%. Sequencing used CD4+ or CD8+ T cells sorted from blood, obtained in a trial of the OX40 agonist ivuxolimab. Receptor source: an adult with an advanced solid tumor such as melanoma, head and neck, liver or kidney cancer.

The chain has TRBV2 and TRBJ2-1, with 8 bases identical to TRBD1. The CDR3 has 15 residues. Germline CDR1 is SNHLY and CDR2 is FYNNEI. The V segment lost 5 bases and the J segment 6 bases; nucleotides outside the gene matches: 9. The CDR3 sequence: CASSRSGGRSNEQFF. The CDR3 region has the DNA TGTGCCAGCAGTCGCTCAGGGGGCCGCTCCAATGAGCAGTTCTTC.

This clone occurred once. This rearrangement joins TRBV5-4 to TRBJ2-4, with 12 bases matching TRBD2. Germline-derived CDR1 and CDR2 are SGHNT and YYREEE (reference sequence). V lost 4 bases, J lost 0 bases, and 11 bases stayed unmatched. CDR3 length: 19 amino acids. The CDR3 DNA reads as TGTGCCAGCAGCACGAGGACTAGCGGGACAGATAGAGCCAAAAACATTCAGTACTTC. This gives the protein CASSTRTSGTDRAKNIQYF.

This chain connects TRBV7-3 to TRBJ2-1; D ambiguous. The CDR3 is 15 residues long. Trimming left V 5 bases short and J 1 base short, with 12 bases between. Germline CDR1 SGHTA, CDR2 FQGTGA. Here the CDR3 reads CASSALGLSYNEQFF. CDR3 DNA: TGTGCCAGCAGCGCCCTCGGTCTGTCCTACAATGAGCAGTTCTTC. The variable domain in full, with the rest retrieved from reference TRBV7-3 and TRBJ2-1, is GAGVSQTPSNKVTEKGKYVELRCDPISGHTALYWYRQSLGQGPEFLIYFQGTGAADDSGLPNDRFFAVRPEGSVSTLKIQRTERGDSAVYLCASSALGLSYNEQFFGPGTRLTVL.

Only one count was recorded for this clone. The chain joins TRBV5-6 to TRBJ1-2; 7 bases match TRBD1. The germline CDR1 and CDR2 sequences are SGHDT and YYEEEE. V was clipped by 3 bases and J by 4 bases; unmatched bases: 15. The CDR3 runs to 17 residues. The CDR3 nucleotides are TGTGCCAGCAGCTCCTTGGGACAGTCGAATGATCTCTATGGCTACACCTTC. Its protein is CASSSLGQSNDLYGYTF.

CDR3 residues: CASSLGGSNHEQFF. As DNA, the CDR3 is TGTGCCAGCAGCTTAGGCGGGAGTAACCATGAGCAGTTCTTC. The chain has TRBV11-3 and TRBJ2-1; 7 bases map to TRBD2. Germline trimming cut 1 base from V and 8 bases from J; bases unmatched to any gene: 5. Germline V CDR1 and CDR2: SGHNT, YENEEA. The CDR3 is 14 residues long.

This chain joins TRBV7-9 and TRBJ2-5; TRBD1 matches at 7 bases. The germline V gene encodes CDR1 SEHNR and CDR2 FQNEAQ (reference sequence). Unmatched junction bases numbered 12, after V lost 5 bases and J lost 3 bases. This CDR3 spans 16 amino acids. The CDR3 nucleotides are TGTGCCAGCAGCGTCAGAGGACAGGATAAAAAAGAGACCCAGTACTTC. Amino acid sequence: CASSVRGQDKKETQYF.

This clone was recorded a few times. CDR3 sequence reads: CASSPPHGDETQYF. The CDR3 DNA follows: TGTGCCAGCTCACCACCGCATGGGGACGAGACCCAGTACTTC. The V and J genes are TRBV18 and TRBJ2-5, with D perhaps being TRBD1 or TRBD2 (5 bases each). With 0 bases removed from V and 5 bases from J, the gap between germline ends came to 10 bases. The CDR3 totals 14 residues. Germline CDR1 and CDR2: KGHSH and LQKENI.

The J gene is TRBJ1-2, the V gene TRBV6-6; TRBD1 matches 10 bases. Germline V CDR1 and CDR2: MNHNY, SVGAGI (reference sequence). The CDR3 loop spans 16 amino acids. The V segment lost 4 bases and the J segment 7 bases; nucleotides outside the gene matches: 12. CDR3 in amino acids: CASSWTQGTGVPGYTF. In nucleotides, the CDR3 is TGTGCCAGCAGTTGGACTCAGGGGACAGGGGTTCCTGGCTACACCTTC.

V usage is TRBV7-9 and J usage is TRBJ2-5; 13 bases map to TRBD2. The CDR3 is made up of 17 amino acids. Germline values: CDR1 SEHNR, CDR2 FQNEAQ (reference sequence). The V and J ends lost 5 bases and 4 bases, in that order; junction bases with no gene match: 10. The CDR3 here is CASSRTSGGARIETQYF. In DNA, the CDR3 is TGTGCCAGCAGCAGAACTAGCGGGGGGGCCAGGATAGAGACCCAGTACTTC.

The rearrangement joins TRBV2 to TRBJ2-5, with 8 bases matching TRBD2. V lost 6 bases to trimming and J lost 2 bases; unmatched junction nucleotides: 11. CDR1 is SNHLY, CDR2 FYNNEI, per germline. There are 16 residues in the CDR3. This CDR3 reads CASRDDLTSGQETQYF. The CDR3 bases are TGTGCCAGCAGGGACGACCTTACTAGCGGACAAGAGACCCAGTACTTC.

The chain is built from TRBV4-1 and TRBJ2-7; 8 positions match TRBD1. The length of the CDR3 is 17 residues. Germline lookup yields CDR1 MGHRA and CDR2 YSYEKL. After removal of 2 bases from V and 7 bases from J, the junction contained 16 bases not matched to a gene. Here the CDR3 reads CASSQWGTGTGPNEQYF. For the CDR3, the DNA is TGCGCCAGCAGCCAATGGGGGACCGGGACAGGTCCTAATGAGCAGTACTTC.

This clone was counted only a few times. V usage is TRBV2 and J usage is TRBJ1-6; tentatively, D is TRBD1 (5 bases). The CDR3 is made up of 16 amino acids. The germline V gene has CDR1 SNHLY and CDR2 FYNNEI. V was clipped by 6 bases and J by 11 bases, with 23 bases between them. The CDR3 DNA follows: TGTGCCAGCAGCCTGATGATCTTCGGGGCTCAACCACCCCTCCACTTT. Residues: CASSLMIFGAQPPLHF.

This chain connects TRBV5-1 to TRBJ2-7; 10 positions agree with TRBD2. The CDR3 contains 15 residues. Germline V gene lookup returns CDR1 SGHRS and CDR2 YFSETQ. Losses at the gene ends were 7 bases for V and 0 bases for J; bases not matched to a gene: 7. The CDR3 bases are TGCGCCAGCGGCAGTCGGACTAGCGGCTCCTACGAGCAGTACTTC. Its translation: CASGSRTSGSYEQYF. Complete variable domain (other parts from reference TRBV5-1 and TRBJ2-7): KAGVTQTPRYLIKTRGQQVTLSCSPISGHRSVSWYQQTPGQGLQFLFEYFSETQRNKGNFPGRFSGRQFSNSRSEMNVSTLELGDSALYLCASGSRTSGSYEQYFGPGTRLTVT.

This clone has only one observation. This rearrangement joins TRBV2 to TRBJ2-5; 8 bases fit TRBD1. This CDR3 comprises 15 residues. V was pared by 5 bases and J by 4 bases, with 9 bases of the junction left unmatched. Per the germline V gene, CDR1 is SNHLY and CDR2 is FYNNEI. As DNA, the CDR3 is TGTGCCAGCAGTAGACAGGGGCGCGGAGGAGAGACCCAGTACTTC. It specifies CASSRQGRGGETQYF.

In this sample, this clone turned up a few times. CDR3 nucleotide sequence: TGTGCCAGCAGTTACTACCCTATGAATGAGCAGTTCTTC. Protein sequence: CASSYYPMNEQFF. This chain joins TRBV6-6 and TRBJ2-1; D remains ambiguous. The germline gives CDR1 MNHNY, CDR2 SVGAGI (reference sequence). Trimming left V 1 base short and J 7 bases short, with 8 bases between. This CDR3 comprises 13 residues.

The V gene is TRBV2, the J gene TRBJ1-1; TRBD1 matches at 11 bases. V lost 5 bases, J lost 8 bases, and 10 bases stayed unmatched. Germline V gives CDR1 SNHLY, CDR2 FYNNEI. The CDR3 loop spans 15 amino acids. The chain's CDR3 is CASSPYLDRGLEAFF. DNA of the CDR3: TGTGCCAGCAGTCCATATCTGGACAGGGGGCTAGAAGCTTTCTTT.

This sequence joins TRBV18 and TRBJ2-7, with no clear D. The CDR3 has 14 amino acids. The V gene's germline CDR1 is KGHSH and CDR2 LQKENI. The V end was cut by 5 bases, the J end by 7 bases, with 18 bases between. CDR3 loop: CASSATTSVGEQYF. CDR3 in DNA: TGTGCCAGCTCAGCCACCACATCGGTCGGAGAGCAGTACTTC.

The chain recombines TRBV28 with TRBJ1-2; a weak D match, TRBD1 (5 bases). The CDR3 sequence is 16 residues long. Germline values: CDR1 MDHEN, CDR2 SYDVKM. The V end lost 5 bases, the J end lost 5 bases, and 21 bases lay between the germline ends. CDR3 in amino acids: CASSQRQTRVRYGYTF. CDR3 sequence (DNA): TGTGCCAGCAGTCAAAGACAGACCAGAGTAAGGTATGGCTACACCTTC.

The chain recombines TRBV7-8 with TRBJ1-1; D gene uncertain. The CDR3 totals 16 residues. The V gene lost 1 base and the J gene lost 3 bases, with 15 bases spanning the gap. Germline values: CDR1 SGHVS, CDR2 FQNEAQ. CDR3 DNA: TGTGCCAGCAGCTTAGTGGGCATAGGGCAGGACACTGAAGCTTTCTTT. It translates to CASSLVGIGQDTEAFF.

V is TRBV18 and J is TRBJ2-3, with 9 bases that match TRBD1. This CDR3 region has 15 residues. The V segment lost 5 bases and the J segment 2 bases; nucleotides outside the gene matches: 5. Germline CDR1 KGHSH, CDR2 LQKENI. CDR3 residues: CASSSRQGVTDTQYF. The DNA of the CDR3 is TGTGCCAGCTCATCTCGACAGGGGGTCACAGATACGCAGTATTTT. The complete variable domain, with remaining parts taken from reference TRBV18 and TRBJ2-3, reads NAGVMQNPRHLVRRRGQEARLRCSPMKGHSHVYWYRQLPEEGLKFMVYLQKENIIDESGMPKERFSAEFPKEGPSILRIQQVVRGDSAAYFCASSSRQGVTDTQYFGPGTRLTVL.

J is TRBJ2-6 and V is TRBV4-3, with unresolved D. CDR1 is LGHNA, CDR2 YSLEER, per germline. Trimming stripped 2 bases from V and 4 bases from J, with 12 bases between. CDR3 length: 16 residues. CDR3 loop: CASSQNGLLGANVLTF. CDR3 sequence (DNA): TGCGCCAGCAGCCAAAATGGGCTTCTGGGGGCCAACGTCCTGACTTTC.

The V gene is TRBV7-9, the J gene TRBJ2-3; 13 bases are shared with TRBD2. CDR3 length: 17 amino acids. CDR1 SEHNR and CDR2 FQNEAQ come from the germline V gene (reference sequence). V shed 5 bases, J shed 1 base, and the junction held 6 bases outside the gene matches. The CDR3 coding sequence is TGTGCCAGCAGCCGACTAGCGGGGGGCCGGGGCACAGATACGCAGTATTTT. It codes for CASSRLAGGRGTDTQYF. Together with reference TRBV7-9 and TRBJ2-3, the CDR3 gives the full variable domain: DTGVSQNPRHKITKRGQNVTFRCDPISEHNRLYWYRQTLGQGPEFLTYFQNEAQLEKSRLLSDRFSAERPKGSFSTLEIQRTEQGDSAMYLCASSRLAGGRGTDTQYFGPGTRLTVL.

V is TRBV5-1 and J is TRBJ1-4; 9 positions agree with TRBD1. The germline V gene encodes CDR1 SGHRS and CDR2 YFSETQ. Unmatched junction bases numbered 9, after V lost 2 bases and J lost 7 bases. The CDR3 is 16 residues long. CDR3 residues: CASSLGTGSSGEKLFF. The CDR3 bases are TGCGCCAGCAGCTTAGGGACAGGGTCTTCTGGTGAAAAACTGTTTTTT.

CDR3 sequence reads: CASSLEPGAGEAFF. The CDR3 nucleotides read TGTGCCAGCAGCTTAGAACCAGGGGCGGGTGAAGCTTTCTTT. V gene TRBV7-9 combines with J gene TRBJ1-1, with D possibly matching TRBD1 (6 bases). Trimming left V 1 base short and J 7 bases short, with 13 bases between. Germline values: CDR1 SEHNR, CDR2 FQNEAQ (reference sequence). The CDR3 spans 14 residues.

V and J are TRBV28 and TRBJ1-5; D call uncertain. The CDR3 covers 12 residues. Germline V lookup: CDR1 MDHEN, CDR2 SYDVKM. The germline V and J ends were trimmed by 5 bases and 4 bases, with 6 bases remaining between them. CDR3 in amino acids: CASSKTNQPQHF. For the CDR3, the DNA is TGTGCCAGCAGTAAGACGAATCAGCCCCAGCATTTT.

The CDR3: CSGSQAQETQYF. CDR3 nucleotide sequence: TGCAGCGGATCACAGGCCCAAGAGACCCAGTACTTC. V gene TRBV29-1 combines with J gene TRBJ2-5; perhaps TRBD1 as D (5 bases). Germline V gene data show CDR1 as SQVTM and CDR2 as ANQGSEA. The CDR3 contains 12 residues. V was clipped by 7 bases and J by 1 base, with 10 bases between them.

The chain combines TRBV28 with TRBJ2-7, with D tentatively TRBD1 or TRBD2 (5 bases each). CDR1 is MDHEN and CDR2 is SYDVKM in the germline V gene. The V gene lost 8 bases and the J gene lost 6 bases, with 14 bases spanning the gap. This CDR3 comprises 12 residues. For the CDR3, the DNA is TGTGCCAGCTCCCCCCTTGGGGGCGAGCAGTACTTC. Translation: CASSPLGGEQYF. Variable domain in full (rest from reference TRBV28 and TRBJ2-7): DVKVTQSSRYLVKRTGEKVFLECVQDMDHENMFWYRQDPGLGLRLIYFSYDVKMKEKGDIPEGYSVSREKKERFSLILESASTNQTSMYLCASSPLGGEQYFGPGTRLTVT.

This chain connects TRBV5-1 to TRBJ2-3, with a weak D call TRBD2 (6 bases). V was trimmed by 3 bases and J by 0 bases, leaving 14 bases between them. There are 16 residues in the CDR3. Germline V CDR1 and CDR2: SGHRS, YFSETQ. The CDR3 reads CASSSGTVTSTDTQYF. The CDR3 DNA sequence: TGCGCCAGCAGCTCCGGGACTGTTACTAGCACAGATACGCAGTATTTT.

V gene TRBV9 combines with J gene TRBJ1-2; tentatively, D is TRBD1 (6 bases). With 5 bases removed from V and 3 bases from J, the gap between germline ends came to 14 bases. This CDR3 comprises 14 residues. Germline CDR1 is SGDLS and CDR2 is YYNGEE. The CDR3 sequence is CASSHKGGDYGYTF. CDR3 bases: TGTGCCAGCAGTCATAAGGGGGGAGACTATGGCTACACCTTC.